This T cell receptor beta chain was sequenced for a study of blood T cells in healthy people across ages. Sample-barcoded 5' priming and a J-beta primer mix drove a second PCR of about 7 to 12 cycles. TCRdb reprocessed the 5' RACE reads via MiXCR and lists one record per CDR3 protein. The sample shows around 1.5 million distinct CDR3 sequences, roughly 40% of them seen only once. This sequence was found in a young woman in good health. The sample taken for sequencing was blood.

The CDR3 protein is CSACLAGETQYF. The DNA for the CDR3 is TGCAGTGCTTGCTTAGCGGGGGAGACCCAGTACTTC. The rearrangement uses TRBV20-1 and TRBJ2-5; TRBD2 matches at 8 bases. Trimming at V came to 5 bases and at J to 5 bases, leaving 4 bases not matched to a gene. Germline CDR1 DFQATT, CDR2 SNEGSKA (reference sequence). The length of the CDR3 is 12 residues.